The sequence of this T cell receptor beta chain was determined in a study of blood T cell repertoires in COVID-19. Overall study context: The United States, Italy and Spain supplied acute and convalescent COVID-19 samples. Sources were T cells, B-cell-depleted T cells, or PBMCs; the material itself was cDNA or gDNA.

Methods used by the authors: Counts of nucleated cells, estimated from reference gene primer amplification, were obtained. Profiling relied on immunoSEQ multiplex PCR, and the TCRdb table lists in-frame clones only, not all of them. V and J calls and clone size come straight from that table; D and trimming were deduced from the DNA. The sample lists 110,000 or so clones, roughly 82% occurring once. CDR3 length: 14 residues. Germline CDR1 reads SGHRS; CDR2 reads YFSETQ. V was clipped by 6 bases and J by 9 bases, with 16 bases between them. This sequence joins TRBV5-1 and TRBJ1-6; no definite D call. The material sequenced was peripheral blood. The origin of this receptor is a woman in her 40s with acute or convalescent COVID-19. This chain's CDR3 is CASTRSGEGSPLHF. CDR3 sequence (DNA): TGCGCCAGCACCAGATCCGGGGAAGGTTCACCCCTCCACTTT.